The T cell receptor beta chain described here comes from a study of CD8 T cells in ankylosing spondylitis. Overall study findings and caveats: Earlier reports found some motif variants in synovial fluid and blood in reactive arthritis. A TCR beta motif of roughly 8 highly homologous variants appeared characteristic of ankylosing spondylitis blood. Clones linked to disease were reported to show significant enrichment in matched ankylosing spondylitis synovial fluid. Peripheral blood samples showed relatively rare disease-linked clones, and these clones were CD8+.

With regard to this clonotype: Its target is unknown.

This CDR3 is 16 amino acids long. Germline V gives CDR1 SGHRS, CDR2 YFSETQ. J lost 6 bases, V lost 0 bases, and 9 bases had no gene match. The authors made TCR beta libraries by quantitative 5'-RACE with molecular barcodes. TCRdb re-derived calls from the 5' RACE reads in MiXCR, one entry per CDR3 protein. The table shows almost 400,000 distinct CDR3 sequences, with about 22% occurring only once. The chain has TRBV5-1 and TRBJ2-5; 9 nucleotides match TRBD2. Sample: blood, either unsorted or a sorted T cell fraction (not recorded which). The clonotype originates from a male donor with ankylosing spondylitis. CDR3 sequence (DNA): TGCGCCAGCAGCTTGGGGCCTAGCGGGAAAACAAAGACCCAGTACTTC. Translating gives CASSLGPSGKTKTQYF.